This paragraph reports one TCR beta chain. As yet, its antigen is unknown. This entry comes from a study of cytomegalovirus exposure and HLA in healthy donors. Regarding the study as a whole: TRBV6-2, TRBV6-3 and some other V segments were unresolvable in 87-base-pair reads. DRB1 had the most TCR associations and HLA-C the fewest, a later analysis found, with rates varying by HLA locus. For most subjects, TCR beta sequences were reported to predict HLA-A and HLA-B alleles with accuracy. Serostatus for CMV was the only available immune exposure information.

Vbeta (60) and Jbeta (13) primers were used in the PCR. Some clones are missing from TCRdb's copy, which holds only in-frame ones; the method was immunoSEQ multiplex PCR. The sample includes about 95,000 clones, roughly 82% of them seen just once. CDR1 WSHSY and CDR2 SAAADI come from the germline V gene. V gave up 6 bases and J gave up 0 bases; unmatched junction bases: 4. The CDR3 runs 17 residues. This clonotype originated in a young man in good health and CMV-seropositive. This chain uses TRBV10-2 with TRBJ2-2; 13 positions agree with TRBD2. The sequenced sample was PBMCs. The CDR3 loop reads CASSFGLAGANTGELFF. The DNA of the CDR3 is TGCGCCAGCAGCTTCGGACTAGCGGGGGCGAACACCGGGGAGCTGTTTTTT.